The 32 T cell receptor beta chains in this list originate from one sample, sequenced in a study of CD8 T cells in Susac syndrome. RNA in amounts of roughly 0.5 to 1 ug was reverse transcribed with random hexamers. TCRdb fed the immunoSEQ multiplex PCR reads into MiXCR, producing one record per CDR3 protein. The data contain about 66,000 distinct CDR3 sequences, about 94% of them singletons. The sequenced material came from CD8+ T cells from PBMCs. Receptor source: a human donor with multiple sclerosis.

This rearrangement joins TRBV15 to TRBJ1-2, with D perhaps TRBD1 (6 bases). The CDR3 is 15 amino acids. Per germline, CDR1 LNHNV and CDR2 YYDKDF (reference sequence). Trimming took off 3 bases at V and 8 bases at J, with 19 bases between the two ends. CDR3 coding DNA: TGTGCCACCAGCAGCTCTTTAGCAGGGGTCGCCGGCTACACCTTC. This gives the protein CATSSSLAGVAGYTF.

The chain has TRBV9 and TRBJ2-5; perhaps TRBD1 as D (6 bases). The V end was cut by 1 base, the J end by 0 bases, with 13 bases between. CDR1 is SGDLS and CDR2 is YYNGEE in the germline V gene. The CDR3 totals 16 residues. CDR3: CASSVTGSMYQETQYF. CDR3 DNA sequence: TGTGCCAGCAGCGTAACAGGGAGCATGTACCAAGAGACCCAGTACTTC.

The V and J genes are TRBV27 and TRBJ2-1; TRBD1 aligns across 8 bases. V dropped 2 bases and J dropped 8; count of bases not matched to a gene: 5. The germline V gene has CDR1 MNHEY and CDR2 SMNVEV (reference sequence). The CDR3 runs to 14 residues. CDR3 protein: CASSLEDRDDEQFF. CDR3 DNA: TGTGCCAGCAGTTTAGAGGACAGGGACGATGAGCAGTTCTTC.

The chain has TRBV20-1 and TRBJ2-5, with 8 bases lining up with TRBD1. This CDR3 has 17 amino acids. The germline gives CDR1 DFQATT, CDR2 SNEGSKA (reference sequence). The junction had 10 bases not matched to a gene; V was cut back by 1 base and J by 0 bases. This chain's CDR3 is CSARVRWAGGYQETQYF. The DNA for the CDR3 is TGCAGTGCTAGAGTCCGGTGGGCAGGGGGCTACCAAGAGACCCAGTACTTC.

This chain links TRBV27 with TRBJ2-3; 11 bases agree with TRBD2. V trimming: 10 bases; J trimming: 4 bases; junction bases outside the gene matches: 10. Germline V CDR1 and CDR2: MNHEY, SMNVEV (reference sequence). The length of the CDR3 is 15 residues. The CDR3 nucleotides read TGTGCCATCAAAATTAGCGGGGGGGCCGCAGATACGCAGTATTTT. It codes for CAIKISGGAADTQYF.

This chain links TRBV19 with TRBJ1-1, with a tentative D call TRBD1 (6 bases). Trimming cost V 6 bases and J 3 bases, with 11 bases left between them. CDR1 is LNHDA, CDR2 SQIVND, per germline (reference sequence). The CDR3 is made up of 13 amino acids. The CDR3 reads CASSARGYTEAFF. CDR3 sequence (DNA): TGTGCCAGTAGCGCCAGGGGTTACACTGAAGCTTTCTTT.

The chain recombines TRBV7-8 with TRBJ2-1; D is uncertain. Trimming left V 3 bases short and J 9 bases short, with 15 bases between. Germline loops: CDR1 SGHVS, CDR2 FQNEAQ. CDR3 length equals 14 residues. The CDR3 here is CASSLGQAVGEQFF. The CDR3 DNA is TGTGCCAGCAGCTTGGGCCAGGCGGTTGGTGAGCAGTTCTTC.

The chain employs TRBV28 and TRBJ2-2; D unresolved. Trimming cost V 3 bases and J 6 bases, with 14 bases left between them. There are 15 residues in the CDR3. Germline assignment: CDR1 MDHEN and CDR2 SYDVKM. CDR3: CASSFVPPGPGELFF. The CDR3 nucleotides are TGTGCCAGCAGTTTTGTACCACCAGGCCCCGGGGAGCTGTTTTTT.

With respect to this clonotype: One end of the junction is discordant with germline, which a read error may explain. The V call is TRBV7-7, the J call TRBJ2-1; D uncertain. Germline V gene sequence: CDR1 SSHAT, CDR2 FNYEAQ (reference sequence). The CDR3 totals 14 residues. CDR3 coding DNA: TGTGCTAGCAGCCCTACTGACCGCCCCAGAGAGCAGTTCTTC. The encoded protein is CASSPTDRPREQFF.

The chain has TRBV28 and TRBJ1-6, with D possibly TRBD1 on 6 matching bases. V lost 4 bases to trimming and J lost 7 bases, with 14 bases between them. CDR1 is MDHEN, CDR2 SYDVKM, per germline. The CDR3 totals 15 residues. In nucleotides, the CDR3 is TGTGCCAGCAGTTGGGTTCCGACAGGAAATTCACCCCTCCACTTT. This translates into CASSWVPTGNSPLHF. Based on the CDR3 plus reference TRBV28 and TRBJ1-6, the full variable domain is DVKVTQSSRYLVKRTGEKVFLECVQDMDHENMFWYRQDPGLGLRLIYFSYDVKMKEKGDIPEGYSVSREKKERFSLILESASTNQTSMYLCASSWVPTGNSPLHFGNGTRLTVT.

This rearrangement joins TRBV29-1 to TRBJ2-1; 10 nucleotides line up with TRBD2. The V gene's germline CDR1 is SQVTM and CDR2 ANQGSEA. The V and J ends lost 0 bases and 3 bases, in that order; junction bases with no gene match: 2. CDR3 size: 15 residues. CDR3 nucleotides: TGCAGCGTTGAAGATAGACTAGCGGGCTACAATGAGCAGTTCTTC. Protein: CSVEDRLAGYNEQFF.

This clonotype has a single count. This chain links TRBV4-1 with TRBJ1-2, with D possibly being TRBD1 (6 bases). CDR1 is MGHRA and CDR2 is YSYEKL in the germline V gene. V was trimmed by 4 bases and J by 4 bases, leaving 16 bases between them. The CDR3 totals 15 residues. In DNA form, the CDR3 reads TGCGCCAGCAGCCCCGTCGGGGGGCGAGGCTATGGCTACACCTTC. This translates into CASSPVGGRGYGYTF.

This clonotype has a single count. This rearrangement joins TRBV15 to TRBJ1-2, with D maybe TRBD1 (5 bases). Germline CDR1 LNHNV, CDR2 YYDKDF (reference sequence). The CDR3 totals 15 residues. Trimming took off 3 bases at V and 2 bases at J, with 13 bases between the two ends. CDR3 sequence: CATSRGGDWNYGYTF. The CDR3 bases are TGTGCCACCAGCAGGGGAGGGGATTGGAACTATGGCTACACCTTC.

The chain employs TRBV5-1 and TRBJ2-3, with a weak D call TRBD2 (7 bases). Trimming removed 3 bases from V and 2 bases from J, with 16 bases in between. There are 16 residues in the CDR3. CDR1 is SGHRS, CDR2 YFSETQ, per germline. CDR3 sequence reads: CASSSWGGADTDTQYF. Written as DNA, the CDR3 is TGCGCCAGCAGCTCTTGGGGGGGCGCGGACACAGATACGCAGTATTTT. Combining the CDR3 with reference TRBV5-1 and TRBJ2-3 gives the whole variable domain KAGVTQTPRYLIKTRGQQVTLSCSPISGHRSVSWYQQTPGQGLQFLFEYFSETQRNKGNFPGRFSGRQFSNSRSEMNVSTLELGDSALYLCASSSWGGADTDTQYFGPGTRLTVL.

The gene calls are TRBV3-1 and TRBJ2-3, with a possible D match to TRBD2 (5 bases). CDR1 is LGHDT, CDR2 YNNKEL, per germline (reference sequence). This CDR3 has 17 residues. Between the trimmed V and J ends, which lost 5 bases and 6 bases, there was a span of 24 bases. CDR3: CASSSRTAARVRDTQYF. The CDR3 nucleotides are TGTGCCAGCAGCTCGCGGACTGCCGCGCGGGTGCGGGATACGCAGTATTTT.

This clonotype was seen only once. The V gene is TRBV5-4, the J gene TRBJ2-2, with TRBD2 matching over 8 bases. There are 15 residues in the CDR3. Trimming at V came to 4 bases and at J to 3 bases, leaving 5 bases not matched to a gene. Germline CDR1 and CDR2: SGHNT and YYREEE (reference sequence). CDR3 protein: CASSLRGGYTGELFF. Here the CDR3 DNA reads TGTGCCAGCAGCCTCCGGGGGGGTTACACCGGGGAGCTGTTTTTT. Complete variable domain (other parts from reference TRBV5-4 and TRBJ2-2): ETGVTQSPTHLIKTRGQQVTLRCSSQSGHNTVSWYQQALGQGPQFIFQYYREEENGRGNFPPRFSGLQFPNYSSELNVNALELDDSALYLCASSLRGGYTGELFFGEGSRLTVL.

The chain recombines TRBV19 with TRBJ2-7, with D uncertain. Per germline, CDR1 LNHDA and CDR2 SQIVND (reference sequence). The germline V and J ends were trimmed by 1 base and 5 bases, with 6 bases remaining between them. This CDR3 spans 12 amino acids. The CDR3 coding sequence is TGTGCCAGTAGTATAGGCCTCCACGAGCAGTACTTC. It is translated as CASSIGLHEQYF. The complete variable domain, with remaining parts taken from reference TRBV19 and TRBJ2-7, reads DGGITQSPKYLFRKEGQNVTLSCEQNLNHDAMYWYRQDPGQGLRLIYYSQIVNDFQKGDIAEGYSVSREKKESFPLTVTSAQKNPTAFYLCASSIGLHEQYFGPGTRLTVT.

This sequence joins TRBV25-1 and TRBJ2-1; 10 nucleotides match TRBD1. The V gene end was trimmed by 11 bases and the J gene end by 5 bases; junction bases not matched to a gene: 3. CDR1 MGHDK and CDR2 SYGVNS come from the germline V gene. The CDR3 extends over 12 amino acids. The chain's CDR3 is CAGQGVDNEQFF. Here the CDR3 DNA reads TGTGCCGGACAGGGGGTCGACAATGAGCAGTTCTTC.

V and J are TRBV13 and TRBJ2-7, with 10 bases lining up with TRBD2. CDR1 is PRHDT and CDR2 is FYEKMQ in the germline V gene (reference sequence). The CDR3 has 16 amino acids. The V gene end was trimmed by 0 bases and the J gene end by 4 bases; junction bases not matched to a gene: 6. The CDR3 bases are TGTGCCAGCAGCTTAGGCGCTAGCGGGAGCTTTTACGAGCAGTACTTC. The encoded protein is CASSLGASGSFYEQYF.

The J gene is TRBJ1-1, the V gene TRBV7-8, with D hard to call. Germline CDR1 is SGHVS and CDR2 is FQNEAQ. This CDR3 region has 14 residues. The V end was cut by 2 bases, the J end by 0 bases, with 7 bases between. CDR3 bases: TGTGCCAGCAGCTTACCCGATATGAACACTGAAGCTTTCTTT. The encoded protein is CASSLPDMNTEAFF.

The chain has TRBV2 and TRBJ2-1; no clear D. The CDR3 has 12 amino acids. Trimming cost V 6 bases and J 6 bases, with 9 bases left between them. Germline CDR1 is SNHLY and CDR2 is FYNNEI. The CDR3 sequence is CASSVAPNEQFF. The CDR3 coding sequence is TGTGCCAGCAGCGTAGCCCCCAATGAGCAGTTCTTC.

This rearrangement joins TRBV15 to TRBJ2-7, with D tentatively TRBD2 (5 bases). Looked up from germline, CDR1 is LNHNV and CDR2 is YYDKDF (reference sequence). V was shortened by 0 bases and J by 2 bases, with 14 bases between the two germline ends. This CDR3 is 16 amino acids long. DNA for the CDR3: TGTGCCACCAGCAGAGATATAGAGCGGCAGCCCTACGAGCAGTACTTC. This codes for CATSRDIERQPYEQYF.

The chain is built from TRBV7-9 and TRBJ2-1; D uncertain. There are 16 residues in the CDR3. Germline CDR1 is SEHNR and CDR2 is FQNEAQ (reference sequence). Trimming shortened V by 1 base and J by 5 bases, and 15 bases separated the two germline ends. The CDR3 here is CASSLEVPYYDNEQFF. Here the CDR3 DNA reads TGTGCCAGCAGCTTAGAGGTTCCCTACTACGACAATGAGCAGTTCTTC.

V gene TRBV5-1 combines with J gene TRBJ2-5; D is uncertain. This CDR3 has 14 amino acids. Trimming pared 2 bases from V and 2 bases from J, leaving 10 bases between. CDR1 is SGHRS, CDR2 YFSETQ, per germline. The CDR3: CASSFLDGQETQYF. CDR3 nucleotides: TGCGCCAGCAGCTTCCTTGACGGGCAAGAGACCCAGTACTTC.

The rearrangement uses TRBV18 and TRBJ1-5; possibly TRBD1 for D (5 bases). This CDR3 has 16 residues. Germline V gene data show CDR1 as KGHSH and CDR2 as LQKENI. Trimming cost V 3 bases and J 6 bases, with 18 bases left between them. CDR3 nucleotide sequence: TGTGCCAGCTCACCTGAACGGGGCTCTATTGGTCAGCCCCAGCATTTT. Protein sequence: CASSPERGSIGQPQHF.

This clonotype was seen a few times. The chain joins TRBV28 to TRBJ1-1; D unclear. The germline V gene encodes CDR1 MDHEN and CDR2 SYDVKM. Between the trimmed V and J ends, which lost 3 bases and 1 base, there was a span of 6 bases. The CDR3 covers 13 residues. The chain's CDR3 is CASSLGRNTEAFF. The CDR3, as DNA: TGTGCCAGCAGTTTGGGCAGGAACACTGAAGCTTTCTTT.

This chain joins TRBV18 and TRBJ2-7; TRBD1 agrees at 11 bases. Trimming removed 5 bases from V and 3 bases from J; junction bases left unmatched: 6. The V gene's germline CDR1 is KGHSH and CDR2 LQKENI. This CDR3 is built from 15 residues. This CDR3 is CASSEGTGGFYEQYF. The DNA of the CDR3 is TGTGCCAGCTCAGAAGGGACAGGGGGGTTCTACGAGCAGTACTTC.

The rearrangement uses TRBV20-1 and TRBJ2-7, with 8 nucleotides matching TRBD2. This CDR3 is 20 amino acids long. CDR1 DFQATT and CDR2 SNEGSKA come from the germline V gene (reference sequence). The V and J ends lost 0 bases and 0 bases, in that order; junction bases with no gene match: 19. CDR3 nucleotides: TGCAGTGCTAGAGACCCCCGGGGTAGCGGGGCGGCCGGAACCTCCTACGAGCAGTACTTC. Translated: CSARDPRGSGAAGTSYEQYF.

The chain couples TRBV15 to TRBJ2-1; D is unresolved. Trimming took off 0 bases at V and 7 bases at J, with 10 bases between the two ends. The length of the CDR3 is 14 residues. Germline-derived CDR1 and CDR2 are LNHNV and YYDKDF (reference sequence). CDR3 residues: CATSRDVRGNEQFF. In DNA form, the CDR3 reads TGTGCCACCAGCAGAGATGTACGCGGTAATGAGCAGTTCTTC.

The chain has TRBV20-1 and TRBJ2-5; 8 nucleotides agree with TRBD2. The CDR3 sequence is 13 residues long. Looked up from germline, CDR1 is DFQATT and CDR2 is SNEGSKA (reference sequence). After removal of 6 bases from V and 5 bases from J, the junction contained 8 bases not matched to a gene. CDR3 amino acids: CSAARTSWETQYF. Written as DNA, the CDR3 is TGCAGTGCCGCTAGGACTAGCTGGGAGACCCAGTACTTC.

This clonotype was recorded only once. V is TRBV15 and J is TRBJ1-2; D is unclear. CDR1 and CDR2 (germline): LNHNV, YYDKDF (reference sequence). This CDR3 is built from 15 residues. Trimming removed 3 bases from V and 4 bases from J, with 15 bases in between. CDR3 loop: CATSRTDYYAYGYTF. In DNA, the CDR3 is TGTGCCACCAGCAGGACGGATTACTACGCCTATGGCTACACCTTC.

The J gene is TRBJ1-1, the V gene TRBV20-1; 12 nucleotides align to TRBD1. CDR3 length: 12 residues. CDR1 is DFQATT and CDR2 is SNEGSKA in the germline V gene (reference sequence). CDR3 residues: CRPPGQGAEAFF. Written as DNA, the CDR3 is TGCAGGCCACCGGGACAGGGGGCCGAAGCTTTCTTT.